The following is a T cell receptor beta chain sequence with its context. Only in-frame clones appear in the TCRdb table, and some are missing; sequencing was by immunoSEQ multiplex PCR. In the table there are some 170,000 clones, roughly nine tenths of which are singletons. The data are from a study of blood T cell repertoires in COVID-19. The sample comprised PBMCs or T cells enriched from blood (not recorded which). The clonotype comes from a human donor with acute COVID-19. The donor label of this sample is uncertain.

CDR3 region: CASSQDRTGHYEQYF. CDR3 bases: TGCGCCAGCAGCCAAGATCGCACAGGTCACTACGAGCAGTACTTC. The chain is built from TRBV4-3 and TRBJ2-7, with D maybe TRBD1 (5 bases). The germline V gene has CDR1 LGHNA and CDR2 YSLEER. The CDR3 length is 15 residues. V lost 0 bases and J 3 bases, leaving 12 bases between the germline ends.